These 32 T cell receptor beta chains came from one sample sequenced in a study of T cell responses to AZD1222 COVID-19 vaccine. Repertoires were generated with immunoSEQ multiplex PCR, while TCRdb's copy carries only in-frame clones and drops some. The sample lists 130,000 to 150,000 clones; less than 95% were seen once. Material: peripheral blood, obtained on day 0 of AZD1222 vaccination. The receptors come from an adult in good health.

The genes are TRBV5-1 and TRBJ2-7; D gene ambiguous. The CDR3 loop spans 12 amino acids. From germline, CDR1 is SGHRS and CDR2 YFSETQ. V was cut by 7 bases and J by 3 bases, with 11 bases left in between. CDR3 loop: CASGPTHYEQYF. The CDR3 nucleotides read TGCGCCAGCGGGCCAACTCACTACGAGCAGTACTTC.

Comment on this clone: Other DNA sequences in the same sample also yield this CDR3. The gene calls are TRBV4-1 and TRBJ1-2, with 7 bases aligning to TRBD1. The CDR3 sequence is 15 residues long. In germline, CDR1 is MGHRA, CDR2 YSYEKL. The V segment lost 4 bases and the J segment 5 bases; nucleotides outside the gene matches: 10. For the CDR3, the DNA is TGCGCCAGCAGCCTTTCCAGGGGACAGAATTATGGCTACACCTTC. This codes for CASSLSRGQNYGYTF.

The chain has TRBV19 and TRBJ1-5; 7 nucleotides agree with TRBD1. Germline CDR1 is LNHDA and CDR2 is SQIVND (reference sequence). The CDR3 has 14 residues. With 2 bases clipped from V and 5 bases from J, the junction kept 3 bases outside the gene matches. CDR3 bases: TGTGCCAGTAGTATACAAGGGGGCCATCAGCCCCAGCATTTT. Encoded protein: CASSIQGGHQPQHF.

The V and J genes are TRBV24-1 and TRBJ2-5; 10 bases agree with TRBD2. Trimming took 3 bases from V and 5 from J; bases not matched to a gene: 11. The germline CDR1 and CDR2 sequences are KGHDR and SFDVKD. This CDR3 comprises 17 residues. The CDR3 here is CATSDPAPSGSGETQYF. Here the CDR3 DNA reads TGTGCCACCAGTGATCCTGCCCCTAGCGGGAGCGGGGAGACCCAGTACTTC.

The chain uses TRBV5-1 and TRBJ1-5; no clear D gene. Per the germline V gene, CDR1 is SGHRS and CDR2 is YFSETQ. The CDR3 contains 15 residues. V was trimmed by 4 bases and J by 5 bases, leaving 16 bases between them. The CDR3: CASSPAGNSDQPQHF. The CDR3 DNA follows: TGCGCCAGCAGCCCTGCGGGGAACTCGGATCAGCCCCAGCATTTT.

This clone was seen once. V gene TRBV13 combines with J gene TRBJ2-2; the D is unclear. This CDR3 spans 15 amino acids. The V end was cut by 4 bases, the J end by 2 bases, with 11 bases between. Germline-derived CDR1 and CDR2 are PRHDT and FYEKMQ (reference sequence). In DNA form, the CDR3 reads TGTGCCAGCAGCTCGGACCCCTCCAACACCGGGGAGCTGTTTTTT. It specifies CASSSDPSNTGELFF. The full variable domain, completed using reference TRBV13 and TRBJ2-2, is AAGVIQSPRHLIKEKRETATLKCYPIPRHDTVYWYQQGPGQDPQFLISFYEKMQSDKGSIPDRFSAQQFSDYHSELNMSSLELGDSALYFCASSSDPSNTGELFFGEGSRLTVL.

The rearrangement links TRBV3-1 (or the pseudogene TRBV3-2) to TRBJ2-1; no clear D gene. Trimming removed 0 bases at V and 5 bases at J, with 5 bases between. The CDR3 length is 13 residues. Germline V gene sequence: CDR1 LGHDT, CDR2 YNNKEL (reference sequence). The CDR3 region is CASSQDRHNEQFF. CDR3 nucleotide sequence: TGTGCCAGCAGCCAAGATCGGCACAATGAGCAGTTCTTC.

This chain joins TRBV9 and TRBJ1-3, with TRBD1 as a possible D gene (5 bases). Germline CDR1 reads SGDLS; CDR2 reads YYNGEE. This CDR3 contains 15 residues. V was cut by 0 bases and J by 4 bases, with 11 bases left in between. The CDR3 is CASSVGVGAGNTIYF. The CDR3 bases are TGTGCCAGCAGCGTAGGGGTCGGGGCAGGAAACACCATATATTTT.

In this sample, this clone turned up once. The CDR3 loop is CASLPAYATGDTEAFF. CDR3 sequence (DNA): TGCGCCAGCCTCCCCGCTTATGCGACAGGAGACACTGAAGCTTTCTTT. The rearrangement joins TRBV5-1 to TRBJ1-1; D is possibly TRBD1 (6 bases). Germline V gene sequence: CDR1 SGHRS, CDR2 YFSETQ. This CDR3 region has 16 residues. V lost 7 bases and J 3 bases, leaving 22 bases between the germline ends.

The rearrangement links TRBV19 to TRBJ2-2, with D possibly being TRBD1 (6 bases). The germline V and J ends were trimmed by 11 bases and 1 base, with 11 bases remaining between them. Germline CDR1 LNHDA, CDR2 SQIVND (reference sequence). There are 13 residues in the CDR3. CDR3 nucleotides: TGTGCCGGGAAGACAGGGAACACCGGGGAGCTGTTTTTT. Translated, it gives CAGKTGNTGELFF.

This sequence joins TRBV5-1 and TRBJ2-7, with unresolved D. The germline CDR1 and CDR2 sequences are SGHRS and YFSETQ. The CDR3 sequence is 15 residues long. Trimming stripped 0 bases from V and 4 bases from J, with 14 bases between. CDR3 sequence reads: CASSLGSSPLYEQYF. CDR3 in DNA: TGCGCCAGCAGCTTGGGTAGTTCCCCACTATACGAGCAGTACTTC.

The genes are TRBV7-9 and TRBJ1-2, with D perhaps matching TRBD1 (5 bases). CDR3 length: 14 residues. Trimming took off 3 bases at V and 8 bases at J, with 16 bases between the two ends. Germline CDR1 reads SEHNR; CDR2 reads FQNEAQ (reference sequence). As DNA, the CDR3 is TGTGCCAGCAGCTTCTCAGGGTCCGGGGAGGGCTACACCTTC. As protein: CASSFSGSGEGYTF. The full variable domain, in which reference TRBV7-9 and TRBJ1-2 provide the parts outside the CDR3, is DTGVSQNPRHKITKRGQNVTFRCDPISEHNRLYWYRQTLGQGPEFLTYFQNEAQLEKSRLLSDRFSAERPKGSFSTLEIQRTEQGDSAMYLCASSFSGSGEGYTFGSGTRLTVV.

The chain uses TRBV28 and TRBJ1-5, with D unresolved. The ends were cut back, 10 bases at V and 1 base at J, with 8 bases in the middle. The CDR3 extends over 12 amino acids. CDR1 and CDR2 from the germline V gene are MDHEN and SYDVKM. The CDR3 DNA sequence: TGTGCCACCCGTAAGAGCAATCAGCCCCAGCATTTT. Translating gives CATRKSNQPQHF.

The chain combines TRBV12-3 or TRBV12-4 with TRBJ1-1; D unclear. The CDR3 covers 12 residues. V lost 7 bases, J lost 8 bases, and 14 bases lay in between. In DNA, the CDR3 is TGTGCCAGCACCACCCGCGGGGAAGAAGCTTTCTTT. Protein sequence: CASTTRGEEAFF.

This clone was recorded a few times. The chain uses TRBV10-3 and TRBJ2-1; possible D gene TRBD1, 7 bases. There are 15 residues in the CDR3. Per the germline V gene, CDR1 is ENHRY and CDR2 is SYGVKD. V gave up 0 bases and J gave up 4 bases, with 10 bases separating them. The CDR3 is CAISESRGDYNEQFF. Here the CDR3 DNA reads TGTGCCATCAGTGAGTCCAGGGGGGATTACAATGAGCAGTTCTTC.

The rearrangement uses TRBV2 and TRBJ2-5; D not certain. This CDR3 has 13 amino acids. V was shortened by 7 bases and J by 5 bases, with 14 bases between the two germline ends. Germline assignment: CDR1 SNHLY and CDR2 FYNNEI. The CDR3 sequence is CASTSGRRETQYF. The CDR3 nucleotides read TGTGCCAGCACCTCTGGACGCAGGGAGACCCAGTACTTC.

CDR3 nucleotide sequence: TGCGCCAGCAGCTTGTTACCGGGACAAGGGGAGACCCAGTACTTC. It encodes CASSLLPGQGETQYF. This rearrangement joins TRBV5-1 to TRBJ2-5, with D possibly TRBD1 on 6 matching bases. V lost 1 base and J 5 bases, leaving 15 bases between the germline ends. CDR1 and CDR2 (germline): SGHRS, YFSETQ. The CDR3 consists of 15 residues.

The V gene is TRBV11-2, the J gene TRBJ1-1; TRBD1 might be the D (6 bases). The V end lost 7 bases, the J end lost 12 bases, and 18 bases lay between the germline ends. Germline lookup yields CDR1 SGHAT and CDR2 FQNNGV. This CDR3 contains 12 residues. The CDR3 is CASTMGAGMTFF. DNA for the CDR3: TGTGCCAGCACCATGGGGGCAGGGATGACTTTCTTT.

This clone was seen only once. The rearrangement joins TRBV6-1 to TRBJ1-1; no firm D call. Trimming stripped 2 bases from V and 1 base from J, with 5 bases between. The CDR3 is 13 residues long. Per germline, CDR1 MNHNS and CDR2 SASEGT. The CDR3 sequence: CASSENQNTEAFF. Here the CDR3 DNA reads TGTGCCAGCAGTGAAAATCAGAACACTGAAGCTTTCTTT.

This clone has only one observation. This rearrangement joins TRBV2 to TRBJ2-3; 13 bases match TRBD2. CDR3 length: 16 amino acids. Germline V gene lookup returns CDR1 SNHLY and CDR2 FYNNEI. After removal of 6 bases from V and 6 bases from J, the junction contained 9 bases not matched to a gene. The CDR3 DNA follows: TGTGCCAGCAGAGGGGGACTAGCGGGGTCTGGGGATACGCAGTATTTT. This sequence encodes CASRGGLAGSGDTQYF.

The chain links TRBV10-3 to TRBJ1-1, with a possible D match to TRBD1 (5 bases). The CDR3 runs 15 residues. The germline CDR1 and CDR2 sequences are ENHRY and SYGVKD. V was cut by 3 bases and J by 5 bases, with 16 bases left in between. CDR3: CAISDIGAMETEAFF. Written as DNA, the CDR3 is TGTGCCATCAGTGATATTGGGGCAATGGAGACTGAAGCTTTCTTT.

This chain connects TRBV7-6 to TRBJ1-6; 8 bases fit TRBD1. Germline V lookup: CDR1 SGHVS, CDR2 FNYEAQ. This CDR3 is built from 15 residues. V trimming: 4 bases; J trimming: 7 bases; junction bases outside the gene matches: 6. The CDR3 loop is CASSSDRAENSPLHF. The CDR3 DNA is TGTGCCAGCAGCTCGGACAGGGCCGAAAATTCACCCCTCCACTTT.

This clone was detected only once. This sequence joins TRBV27 and TRBJ2-6; D may be TRBD1 (6 bases). V was clipped by 5 bases and J by 0 bases, with 11 bases between them. The germline gives CDR1 MNHEY, CDR2 SMNVEV (reference sequence). This CDR3 contains 16 residues. This chain's CDR3 is CASSARGDSGANVLTF. CDR3 bases: TGTGCCAGCAGTGCCAGGGGTGACTCTGGGGCCAACGTCCTGACTTTC.

The chain recombines TRBV20-1 with TRBJ2-3, with unresolved D. This CDR3 comprises 13 residues. The germline CDR1 and CDR2 sequences are DFQATT and SNEGSKA (reference sequence). The V end lost 3 bases, the J end lost 4 bases, and 11 bases lay between the germline ends. The CDR3 spells CSASARVSDTQYF. The CDR3 DNA reads TGCAGTGCTAGTGCCCGGGTCTCAGATACGCAGTATTTT.

V and J are TRBV9 and TRBJ1-1; no definite D call. The CDR3 has 13 residues. V lost 2 bases, J lost 0 bases, and 5 bases lay in between. The germline gives CDR1 SGDLS, CDR2 YYNGEE. The CDR3 reads CASSVTLNTEAFF. CDR3 coding DNA: TGTGCCAGCAGCGTTACATTGAACACTGAAGCTTTCTTT.

The chain uses TRBV7-9 and TRBJ2-7; D uncertain. The V end was cut by 6 bases, the J end by 4 bases, with 7 bases between. The CDR3 extends over 11 amino acids. The V gene's germline CDR1 is SEHNR and CDR2 FQNEAQ (reference sequence). DNA of the CDR3: TGTGCCAGCAGGGGTGAATACGAGCAGTACTTC. Translating gives CASRGEYEQYF.

A few counts support this clone. The chain has TRBV19 and TRBJ1-3, with D possibly being TRBD1 (6 bases). The CDR3 is 12 amino acids. The V gene's germline CDR1 is LNHDA and CDR2 SQIVND (reference sequence). V lost 10 bases to trimming and J lost 2 bases, with 9 bases between them. The CDR3 DNA sequence: TGTGCCATACAGGGCCCTGGAAACACCATATATTTT. It translates to CAIQGPGNTIYF.

The chain links TRBV15 to TRBJ1-1; D may be TRBD1 (5 bases). The V gene's germline CDR1 is LNHNV and CDR2 YYDKDF (reference sequence). The CDR3 is made up of 19 amino acids. Deletions cut 5 bases from V and 0 bases from J, with 25 bases between. Here the CDR3 DNA reads TGTGCCACCAGCGGAAGCAAACAGGTCTTGGGCCCGTTGAACACTGAAGCTTTCTTT. It specifies CATSGSKQVLGPLNTEAFF.

This chain uses TRBV5-1 with TRBJ1-2; 8 bases match TRBD1. In germline, CDR1 is SGHRS, CDR2 YFSETQ. This CDR3 is built from 14 residues. The V gene end was trimmed by 4 bases and the J gene end by 7 bases; junction bases not matched to a gene: 9. The DNA of the CDR3 is TGCGCCAGCAGCGCGCCGACAGGGGCGGGTGGCTACACCTTC. Translation: CASSAPTGAGGYTF.

The genes are TRBV9 and TRBJ1-2; D unclear. V shed 3 bases and J shed 8 bases, with 20 bases lying between them. CDR1 SGDLS and CDR2 YYNGEE come from the germline V gene. This CDR3 contains 15 residues. In DNA form, the CDR3 reads TGTGCCAGCAGCGCACTGGGAGGAGGGATCGAGGGCTACACCTTC. The encoded protein is CASSALGGGIEGYTF.

The chain employs TRBV5-8 and TRBJ2-7, with D uncertain. The CDR3 runs 13 residues. V was shortened by 6 bases and J by 2 bases, with 12 bases between the two germline ends. CDR1 is SGHTS and CDR2 is YDEGEE in the germline V gene. In DNA form, the CDR3 reads TGTGCCAGCACTCGGACGGCAGCCTACGAGCAGTACTTC. This sequence encodes CASTRTAAYEQYF.

The rearrangement joins TRBV7-2 to TRBJ2-1, with D unresolved. V lost 7 bases and J 4 bases, leaving 14 bases between the germline ends. CDR1 and CDR2 from the germline V gene are SGHTA and FQGNSA. The CDR3 spans 14 residues. The DNA of the CDR3 is TGTGCCAGCAACCTAAATTACGGGTACAATGAGCAGTTCTTC. As protein: CASNLNYGYNEQFF. The whole variable domain, remainder taken from reference TRBV7-2 and TRBJ2-1, is GAGVSQSPSNKVTEKGKDVELRCDPISGHTALYWYRQSLGQGLEFLIYFQGNSAPDKSGLPSDRFSAERTGGSVSTLTIQRTQQEDSAVYLCASNLNYGYNEQFFGPGTRLTVL.